This is a list of T cell receptor beta chains from one sample in a study of CD8+ T cells in alopecia areata. Repertoires were generated with immunoSEQ multiplex PCR, while TCRdb's copy carries only in-frame clones and drops some. The sample lists some 190,000 clones, roughly 66% seen once, with over 1% in the top ten. Sequencing was performed on CD4+ T cells sorted from blood, taken at week 44, from a patient treated with tofacitinib. The receptor source for this set is a human donor with alopecia areata. The CDR3 runs from the conserved cysteine through the conserved F or W. A D gene is named only where the DNA matches it firmly. Only part of the rows carry a size: once, few, many, or a class if the clone is expanded.

size	V	J	D	CDR3	DNA
-	TRBV20-1	TRBJ1-2	-	CSARGTGYTF	TGCAGTGCTAGGGGTACGGGCTACACCTTC
few	TRBV7-2	TRBJ2-1	-	CASSLDSTYNEQFF	TGTGCCAGCAGCTTGGACTCGACATACAATGAGCAGTTCTTC
few	TRBV29-1	TRBJ1-2	-	CSAAGGSGDGGYTF	TGCAGCGCCGCGGGGGGATCCGGGGATGGTGGCTACACCTTC
few	TRBV30	TRBJ1-1	-	CAWSVQVGGEAFF	TGTGCCTGGAGTGTACAGGTAGGAGGGGAAGCTTTCTTT
-	TRBV29-1	TRBJ1-1	-	CSVVPPGGTEAFF	TGCAGCGTTGTGCCCCCCGGGGGCACTGAAGCTTTCTTT
-	TRBV19	TRBJ1-2	-	CAARDQGPYGYTF	TGTGCGGCGAGGGACCAGGGTCCCTATGGCTACACCTTC
-	TRBV4-1	TRBJ1-5	-	CASSQERAGYSNQPQHF	TGCGCCAGCAGCCAGGAAAGGGCGGGGTATAGCAATCAGCCCCAGCATTTT
-	TRBV4-3	TRBJ2-7	-	CASSQQGLSVDEQYF	TGCGCCAGCAGCCAACAGGGTTTATCCGTCGACGAGCAGTACTTC
-	TRBV7-9	TRBJ1-1	-	CASSLLGGTPEAFF	TGTGCCAGCAGCTTATTGGGAGGGACCCCTGAAGCTTTCTTT
-	TRBV14	TRBJ2-4	-	CASSQDPAGGTFPKNIQYF	TGTGCCAGCAGCCAAGATCCGGCCGGGGGAACCTTTCCCAAAAACATTCAGTACTTC
-	TRBV5-1	TRBJ1-2	TRBD1	CASSLEPGTDGYTF	TGCGCCAGCAGCTTGGAGCCCGGGACAGATGGCTACACCTTC
-	TRBV9	TRBJ1-5	TRBD1	CASSAGQSNQPQHF	TGTGCCAGCAGCGCGGGACAGAGCAATCAGCCCCAGCATTTT
-	TRBV30	TRBJ1-2	-	CAWSPGGGQPFLRGYTF	TGTGCCTGGAGTCCCGGGGGAGGACAGCCCTTCTTGAGGGGCTACACCTTC
-	TRBV6-6	TRBJ2-7	-	CASSYWGPQDEQYF	TGTGCCAGCAGTTACTGGGGACCCCAGGACGAGCAGTACTTC
-	TRBV30	TRBJ1-1	-	CAWSVLGENTEAFF	TGTGCCTGGAGTGTACTGGGGGAGAACACTGAAGCTTTCTTT
few	TRBV28	TRBJ2-3	TRBD1	CASKGQVGADTQYF	TGTGCCAGCAAGGGACAGGTGGGCGCAGATACGCAGTATTTT